This TCR beta chain was recovered during a study of T cell responses to AZD1222 COVID-19 vaccine. In the study overall: Pooling of second doses given at about 4 or about 12 weeks was done.

This clone was seen a single time. What it binds is unknown. Points from the study as a whole: Most donors were white British, females outnumbered males, and clonal diversity was possibly underestimated.

Profiling relied on immunoSEQ multiplex PCR, and the TCRdb table lists in-frame clones only, not all of them. The table has 70,000 to 95,000 clones, roughly nine tenths seen once. This sample comprised peripheral blood, obtained on day 0 of AZD1222 vaccination. The TCR comes from an adult in good health.

The CDR3 DNA is TGTGCCACCGGACAACAAGAGACCCAGTACTTC. Its protein is CATGQQETQYF. The rearrangement joins TRBV24-1 to TRBJ2-5; tentatively, D is TRBD1 (5 bases). The V end was cut by 9 bases, the J end by 2 bases, with 6 bases between. Germline V gene data show CDR1 as KGHDR and CDR2 as SFDVKD. The CDR3 is 11 residues long.